This T cell receptor beta chain was obtained from a study of T cells in Graves' hyperthyroidism and ophthalmopathy. This clonotype has at least ten counts. Its antigen remains unidentified. PBMCs were obtained from 7.5 to 10 ml fresh peripheral blood. V dropped 2 bases and J dropped 4 bases, with 11 bases sitting between them. Germline CDR1 SNHLY, CDR2 FYNNEI. CDR3 size: 14 residues. General observations from the study: Researchers report that a 13 V-J model separated ophthalmopathy from stable hyperthyroidism.

Amplification of TCR beta CDR3 regions used RNA as the template. HTBI primers were employed in a first-round RT-PCR of the TCR CDR3. TCRdb used MiXCR to reprocess the multiplex PCR reads, holding one entry per CDR3 protein. The data contain 550,000 to 700,000 distinct CDR3 sequences, over 12% of them singletons. The specimen sequenced was blood. This chain uses TRBV2 with TRBJ2-5; no firm D call. The sequence derives from a woman in her 40s with Graves' ophthalmopathy. The CDR3 DNA is TGTGCCAGCAGTGAATTAATTTTGGGAGAGACCCAGTACTTC. Encoded protein: CASSELILGETQYF. Combining the CDR3 with reference TRBV2 and TRBJ2-5 gives the whole variable domain EPEVTQTPSHQVTQMGQEVILRCVPISNHLYFYWYRQILGQKVEFLVSFYNNEISEKSEIFDDQFSVERPDGSNFTLKIRSTKLEDSAMYFCASSELILGETQYFGPGTRLLVL.